The sequence of this TCR beta chain was determined in a study of cytomegalovirus exposure and HLA in healthy donors (dated by TCRdb to 2016 to 2017). In the study overall: In an earlier analysis of some 550 of the donors, 276 Gb of sequence data and some 100 million unique TCR beta sequences from about 190 million T cells were reported. Of the roughly 400 genotyped donors, about 80% fell in the genetic ancestry cluster associated with self-reported Caucasian donors. On average, roughly 250,000 unique TCR beta nucleotide sequences were sequenced per donor among 398 genotyped donors of the cohort, with around 19% of those sequences being non-productive. Approximately 300 gigabases of sequencing data and tens of millions of unique TCR sequences made up an early release that covered 640 HLA-typed donors. HLA typing included class I and class II loci at four-digit resolution. Rather than drawing on any new phenotypic data, the later analysis identified candidate immune exposures from TCR beta sequences and the way those sequences occurred across donors. In an earlier analysis of 500 to 650 of the donors, high-throughput TCR beta sequencing was used to judge whether each TCR beta V gene segment behaved as functional or pseudogenic. About five DR-DQ haplotypes were treated as single units for association and clustering because of strong linkage in the cohort. Every discovery cohort repertoire had been produced on one sequencing platform. High-throughput TCR immunosequencing, statistical association of individual TCRs with disease status, and machine learning were combined to predict cytomegalovirus infection status. The aim of the study was to test whether cataloging public T cell receptors could identify signatures of past pathogen exposure. A later genetic analysis used genome-wide SNP genotypes for about 60% of the roughly 670 donors, treating that subset as a discovery cohort. The T cell repertoires of 666 subjects were profiled by immunosequencing and related to cytomegalovirus serostatus. A later analysis re-analyzed previously published TCR beta repertoires from 500 to 700 donors and added high-resolution HLA genotyping to study TCR occurrence patterns. Donor age, sex, ethnicity and CMV serostatus were collected together with the repertoire data. Besides the first cohort of 666 subjects, a separate validation cohort made up of 120 or so different subjects was used. The number of typed donors differed by locus: about 620-640 for A, B, C, DRB1 and DQB1; about 520 for DQA1; approximately 600 for DPA1; and 400 to 480 for DPB1. The investigation overall reported the following: Most CMV-associated TCR beta chains appeared to be HLA-restricted in a later analysis, and the HLA associations seemed to be driven largely by CMV exposure. This cohort had only TCR beta chains sequenced, and the lack of alpha or paired-chain data limited which features could be detected. When HLA alleles, especially DR and DQ, strongly co-occurred, TCR associations were difficult to assign to individual alleles. Most TCR sequences were seen in very few donors, while some public TCRs were found in many individuals. Because counts were too low, about 15 rarely observed V segments, including chromosome 9 orphons, were left out of the earlier analysis of a few hundred of the donors. The authors suggested that the approach could potentially be extended to other disease states and immunological phenotypes. A later analysis reported that several top co-occurrence clusters appeared linked to parvovirus B19, influenza, CMV and Epstein-Barr virus. In vitro tests confirmed that a few of the cytomegalovirus-associated TCR beta chains recognize cytomegalovirus antigens. Because HLA typing was missing for some donors at each locus, association tests included only the typed subset. CMV serostatus was the only immune exposure information available for the cohort. A cluster of highly shared sequence variants was judged likely to be a technical artifact of the sequencing pipeline. The 87-base-pair reads could not distinguish some IMGT-functional V segments, including TRBV6-2 and TRBV6-3, so those segments were excluded. An earlier analysis of approximately 570 of the donors showed that most TCR beta V segments appeared in productive rearrangements either about 87% or about 30% of the time, which broadly matched IMGT annotations. In both the original and validation cohorts, the classifier was reported to diagnose cytomegalovirus status with high specificity and sensitivity. The presence/absence analyses assumed that sequencing depth was roughly uniform across donors, and that assumption may not be true. A total of fewer than 200 TCR beta chains were listed by the study as associated with cytomegalovirus. According to a later analysis, TCR association rates differed among HLA loci, with DRB1 alleles showing the most associated TCRs and HLA-C alleles showing the fewest. Compared with the roughly 600-donor mean, donors in an Asian-associated ancestry cluster had fewer N-insertions in productive TCRs, according to a later genetic analysis. A later analysis associated 15,000 to 20,000 TCR beta sequences with specific HLA alleles at a false discovery rate of 0.05. In a later analysis, HLA-associated TCR beta chains were found to be more clonally expanded and to have lower generation probabilities than equally common non-associated chains. A later genetic analysis associated a missense DCLRE1C variant with V-gene and J-gene trimming of TCR beta chains, and an independent cohort replicated the association. Correlated functional status among segregating V segments might be attributable to linkage disequilibrium, but an unknown experimental factor could not be ruled out. A further reported finding was that TCR beta sequences accurately predicted the HLA-A and HLA-B alleles for most subjects in the first cohort.

Notes on this clone: It lacks a known antigen. The record has no base qualities; no much larger clone is one base away.

After removal of 5 bases from V and 6 bases from J, the junction retains 10 bases not matched to a gene. From the cysteine through the phenylalanine, the CDR3 covers 14 amino acids. Just the 42-base CDR3 DNA is kept, in frame starting at base 1. The germline V gene gives CDR1 as MDHEN and CDR2 as SYDVKM. To prepare the library, the immunoSEQ multiplex PCR assay was applied. For the multiplex PCR, a mixture combining 60 forward primers for TCR Vbeta segments and 13 reverse primers for TCR Jbeta segments was used. The CDR3 region of rearranged TCR beta genes was amplified from genomic DNA by a multiplex PCR assay. The amplified TCR beta libraries were sequenced on the Illumina HiSeq System as 87-base-pair reads. The source study handled its data this way. A later analysis counted approximately 76 million unique TCR beta chains across the 600 to 850 repertoires, and roughly 11 million of these chains were shared by at least two donors. A nearest-neighbor algorithm error-corrected the raw reads and collapsed the reads into unique sequences, merging closely related sequences to remove PCR and sequencing errors. V, D and J gene segments were assigned by aligning CDR3 sequences to IMGT reference sequences. Each retained sequence needed at least a six-nucleotide match to both a V gene segment and a J gene segment. A rearrangement was called productive if the CDR3 had no stop codons and remained in frame with V and J, and every other rearrangement was called non-productive. CDR3 was defined by IMGT convention, running from the second conserved V-encoded cysteine to the conserved J-encoded phenylalanine. The earlier analysis of approximately 590 of the donors excluded any sequence lacking an unambiguous match to a single V gene segment. In an earlier analysis of 450 to 700 of the donors, V segments were called functional above 56.7% productive rearrangements and were called segregating when the between-donor standard deviation exceeded 5%. To diagnose cytomegalovirus status from the catalog of TCR beta chain sequences, a statistical classification framework was built. A later analysis assigned V and J genes by comparing TCR nucleotide sequences with IMGT/GENE-DB human TR gene sequences. The TCRdist pipeline was used in a later analysis to assign CDR3 sequences and most-parsimonious VDJ recombination scenarios. In a later analysis, each TCR beta chain was defined by its CDR3 amino acid sequence together with its V-gene family, and reads lacking a unique V-gene family were excluded. To address suspected cross-contamination and a sequencing artifact, a later analysis removed over 500 highly shared, low-generation-probability nucleotide sequences. For each public chain, a later analysis derived a clonal expansion index from normalized ranks of inferred template counts within each repertoire. In a later analysis, generation probabilities were computed with a VDJ recombination model fitted to out-of-frame rearrangements, and the resulting probabilities were checked against IGoR. In a later analysis, TCR-TCR, TCR-HLA and TCR-CMV co-occurrence was scored with hypergeometric tests, and a repertoire-size bias correction was applied to TCR pairs. In a later analysis, false discovery rates were estimated by permuting HLA or CMV assignments 20 times. In a later analysis, co-occurring TCRs were grouped using DBSCAN, and TCRdist sequence similarity was added for clustering within HLA-allele-positive subsets. For co-occurrence clustering, repertoires with fewer than 30,000 or more than 120,000 public chains were excluded, along with a handful of repertoires with anomalous nucleotide sharing. Entries here come from immuneACCESS through TCRdb and include only in-frame sequences with V and J called. Some clones fail to appear in such tables; in the studies checked, an unresolved V gene covers under half of the shortfall, and the cause of the remainder is unknown. V and J calls and clone size come straight from that table; D and trimming were deduced from the DNA. Recorded for this sample are about 130,000 clones; over 65% of them occurred a single time. In total, the top ten clones hold 4.3% of the sample.

The cohort comprised some 680 healthy bone marrow donors. At the time of sampling, all cohort members were nominally healthy, though unrecorded immune exposures were likely present. The donor tested CMV seropositive, placing the donor among the roughly 300 seropositive members of the cohort. A peripheral blood sample was provided by each donor, and peripheral blood mononuclear cells were used for TCR beta sequencing. The Qiagen DNeasy Blood Extraction Kit was used to extract genomic DNA from the blood cell samples. Sequenced material: PBMCs. This chain is built from TRBV28 and TRBJ2-7; 7 of the junction bases match TRBD2. The TCR comes from a man younger than 35 in good health and CMV-seropositive. The sequenced DNA is TGTGCCAGCAGTCCCTGGACTAGACGAGGCGAGCAGTACTTC. Its translation is CASSPWTRRGEQYF.